The T cell receptor beta chain under discussion was sequenced for a study of cytomegalovirus exposure and HLA in healthy donors. The PCR employed 60 Vbeta primers together with 13 Jbeta primers. Sequenced by immunoSEQ multiplex PCR; TCRdb stores in-frame clones only, minus some. The sample carries 110,000 to 150,000 clones, about a tenth recorded once. The CDR3 covers 16 residues. The germline V gene has CDR1 SGHTA and CDR2 FQGTGA. V gave up 5 bases and J gave up 7 bases; unmatched junction bases: 12. The clonotype comes from a male donor in good health and CMV-seronegative. Input material: PBMCs. The rearrangement links TRBV7-3 to TRBJ2-2; TRBD2 matches 8 bases. The CDR3 protein is CASSPMGAGGSGELFF. The CDR3 nucleotides read TGTGCCAGCAGCCCCATGGGGGCGGGAGGCAGCGGGGAGCTGTTTTTT.